This paragraph covers one T cell receptor (beta chain) sequence. Its antigen is still unknown. Nothing much larger sits one base from this clone, and base qualities are not available. The donors were healthy, HIV-negative adults who had no recently reported acute infections or vaccinations. All donors were Caucasian adults living in Nashville, Tennessee, USA. CD4+ T cells were enriched through magnetic negative selection, after which naive cells were positively selected on CD45RA and the remaining negative fraction served as the memory subset. Blood was collected by leukapheresis, and PBMCs were isolated by Ficoll-Histopaque density gradient centrifugation and then cryopreserved in liquid nitrogen vapor phase. Analytical flow cytometry was used to check the purity and quantity of every magnetically sorted T cell population. From each sorted fraction, genomic DNA was isolated and quantified by UV absorbance on a Nanodrop 2000c.

Using the deep immunoSEQ assay, TCR CDR3 regions were amplified from genomic DNA by multiplex PCR. For each cell subset, the extracted genomic DNA was distributed evenly across all wells of several immunoSEQ 96-well plates, and each plate served as one replicate. Each replicate PCR for sorted subsets received approximately 200 ng genomic DNA, equal to tens of thousands of T cell genomes. Purified libraries were measured with a Qubit 3.0 fluorometer, size-checked on a Bioanalyzer 2100, and measured again with the KAPA Library Quantification kit. Each immunoSEQ 96-well plate was sequenced on its own single-read 150-cycle Illumina NextSeq 550 flow cell. The paper's data handling went like this. The immunoSEQ output contained only junctional sequences without quality scores, so filtering could not match that applied to full-length reads. Sequences were annotated with PyIR, a Python wrapper for IgBLAST v1.9, using IMGT germline references to assign V/J genes and CDR3. Any read was removed if the V/J assignment was weak (E-value above 1e-6), the CDR3 was missing, or the read contained stop codons, out-of-frame junctions, or ambiguous translated residues. A V3J clonotype was defined by an identical inferred V gene, J gene, and CDR3 amino acid sequence. To compute the percentage overlap between repertoires, the number of shared unique clonotypes was divided by the size of the smaller repertoire. Repertoire richness was assessed with RTK rarefaction, the Chao1 estimator, and Recon v2.1 estimates of unobserved clonotypes. Generation probabilities for all TCRbeta clonotypes obtained by the gDNA method from a handful of donors were computed using OLGA. In its TCRdb copy, this immuneACCESS table keeps in-frame sequences only and misses some clones. Where compared with another copy, unresolved V genes explain less than half of these, and the others have no known cause. That table furnishes V, J and clone size, whereas the DNA furnished D and trimming. For this sample there are 950,000 to 1,100,000 clones; 70% to 80% appear just once. The top ten hold 1.5% of the sample.

This record comes from a study of shared clonotypes between healthy human individuals (dated by TCRdb to 2019 to 2021). For the study in its entirety: A couple of women and a few men aged 18 to 49 years were included in the cohort. Per donor, three plates each were used for CD4 naive and CD4 memory, two for CD8 naive, and one for CD8 memory. To estimate repertoire size and how much clonotype sharing occurs between individuals, the study deeply sequenced the blood TCR repertoires of five healthy adults. To increase sequencing depth and limit assay-specific biases, different laboratories used diverse techniques to prepare libraries and sequence TCR repertoires. Leukapheresis yielded between about 0.8 and 9.5 billion PBMCs per donor.

What the study reported, not specific to this receptor: Approximately 5% of naive CD4, 3.5% of naive CD8, around 2.3% of memory CD4, and about 0.4% of memory CD8 clonotypes were shared across four donors. Because the study included a small number of donors, the genetic and exposure-history diversity represented was limited. Only blood was sampled, and tissue TCR repertoires likely differ from those in blood. Higher generation probabilities were observed for clonotypes shared by all four sorted-subset donors than for non-shared clonotypes. Rarefaction of sorted-subset datasets indicated incomplete sequencing despite the large sequencing depth. Estimated clonotype richness was generally larger for naive than for memory subsets. Pairwise subsampling led to the expectation that sequencing depth would affect the degree of clonotype sharing among donors.

The source of this sequence is a man younger than 35 in good health. The specimen was memory CD4+ T cells sorted from blood. This specimen's cell subset or site label, interpreted: CD45RA-negative fraction.

The nucleotides are TGTGCCAGCAGCAGGGACATGACCACTGAAGCTTTCTTT. Its protein reads: CASSRDMTTEAFF. The V gene is TRBV2 and the J gene is TRBJ1-1; the D region possibly corresponds to TRBD1 (6 bases align). CDR1 SNHLY and CDR2 FYNNEI are derived from the germline V gene. The CDR3 holds 13 amino acids from the cysteine to the phenylalanine. Of all the DNA, just the CDR3 is kept, 39 bases in frame from base 1. Trimming costs V 6 bases and J 4 bases, and their ends lie 12 bases apart.